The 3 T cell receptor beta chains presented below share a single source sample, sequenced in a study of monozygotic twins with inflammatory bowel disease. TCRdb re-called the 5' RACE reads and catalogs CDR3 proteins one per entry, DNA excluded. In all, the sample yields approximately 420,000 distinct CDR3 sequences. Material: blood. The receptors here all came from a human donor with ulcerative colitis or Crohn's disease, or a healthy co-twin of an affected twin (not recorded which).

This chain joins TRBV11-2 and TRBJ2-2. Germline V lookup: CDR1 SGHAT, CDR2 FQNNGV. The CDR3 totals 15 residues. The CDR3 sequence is CASSSEIGNTGELFF.

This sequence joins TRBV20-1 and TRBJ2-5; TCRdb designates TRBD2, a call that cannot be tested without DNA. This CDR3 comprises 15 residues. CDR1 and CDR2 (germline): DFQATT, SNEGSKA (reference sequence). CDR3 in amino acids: CSALTSGGAGETQYF.

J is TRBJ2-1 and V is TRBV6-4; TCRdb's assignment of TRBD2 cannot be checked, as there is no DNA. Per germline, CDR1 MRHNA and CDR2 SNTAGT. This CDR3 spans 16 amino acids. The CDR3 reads CASSDSPGLATFRQFF.